Below, one T cell receptor beta chain is given with its context. These data come from a study of blood T cell repertoires in COVID-19. Study as a whole: PBMCs, B-cell-depleted T cells, or T cells provided the cDNA or gDNA that made up the material.

From germline, CDR1 is MNHEY and CDR2 SMNVEV (reference sequence). With 0 bases clipped from V and 14 bases from J, the junction kept 10 bases outside the gene matches. The CDR3 is made up of 15 amino acids. Sequencing was performed with immunoSEQ multiplex PCR; in TCRdb, only in-frame clones are kept and a portion is missing. The sample consists of around 68,000 clones, around four fifths of them appearing once. The V gene is TRBV27, the J gene TRBJ1-4; 9 bases map to TRBD1. This TCR was sampled from a human donor in a cohort sampled during active COVID-19. Sequencing was done on a sample of peripheral blood. The CDR3 is CASSLSVQGAFRLFF. The CDR3 region has the DNA TGTGCCAGCAGTTTATCGGTACAGGGGGCCTTTAGGCTGTTTTTT. Filled out from reference TRBV27 and TRBJ1-4, the complete variable domain reads EAQVTQNPRYLITVTGKKLTVTCSQNMNHEYMSWYRQDPGLGLRQIYYSMNVEVTDKGDVPEGYKVSRKEKRNFPLILESPSPNQTSLYFCASSLSVQGAFRLFFGSGTQLSVL.